The present T cell receptor (beta chain) was sequenced within a study of radiation and T cells in renal cell carcinoma (dated by TCRdb to the early 2020s). Broadly, across the study: The samples were drawn from a clinical trial, where primary renal cell carcinomas were treated with 15 Gy of stereotactic body radiation therapy and then removed by nephrectomy 4 weeks afterward. Across all 50 or so samples, 4,016,671 unique CDR3 nucleotide sequences, encoding 2,658,974 unique CDR3 amino acid sequences, were identified. A total of around 53 samples underwent TCR beta sequencing, made up of roughly 26 tumors and some 27 peripheral blood samples.

TCR beta libraries were generated from genomic DNA with the immunoSEQ kit, following the manufacturer's recommendations. Library preparation used a first multiplex PCR with proprietary primers, then a second PCR adding unique barcodes, with bead cleanups after each round. A positive control reaction and a negative control reaction, both provided in the kit, were run with every batch of samples. The final libraries were assessed on an Agilent 4200 TapeStation D1000 ScreenTape, pooled by volume, and quantified by qPCR. Sequencing was performed on an Illumina NextSeq500 with a MidOutput 150-cycle cartridge, and 156 Read1 and 15 Index1 cycles were run with kit custom primers. The pooled library was loaded at roughly 1 pM with about 21% PhiX control spiked in. The paper's data handling went like this. Vendor-processed data were analyzed in R, and a clonotype was defined as all T cells sharing the same CDR3 nucleotide sequence. In the clone abundance analyses, frequencies in each sample were normalized to that sample's 10,000 most abundant clones. Before analysis, public T cell clones were removed, and these numbered fewer than six per sample on average. Tumor-enriched and baseline blood-enriched clonotypes were defined by at least a 32-fold difference in abundance between compartments. Clonotypes expanded or contracted between blood time points were identified with a beta-binomial differential abundance model. The Baroni-Urbani and Buser coefficient was used to measure tumor-blood repertoire similarity, and groups were compared with two-tailed Wilcoxon tests in R. Not all clones reach the TCRdb copy of this immuneACCESS table, which keeps in-frame sequences only. Checked studies attribute under half of the gap to unresolved V genes and leave the rest unexplained. For V, J and clone size, that table is used; D and trimming come from the DNA. The sample table holds 150,000 or so clones, of which around 90% were seen once. Jointly, the top ten make up 10% to 15% of the sample.

In the paper's terms, the time point label means: blood 2 weeks post-SBRT. Per the publication, the treatment or condition label means: 15 Gy SBRT to primary tumor, nephrectomy 4 weeks later. To follow tumor-enriched clonotypes, serial peripheral blood was collected from radiation-treated patients at baseline and at 2 weeks and 4 weeks after SBRT. Every patient's renal cell carcinoma showed clear cell pathology. Genomic DNA for TCR sequencing was prepared using the QIAamp DNA Blood Mini Kit (Qiagen). Only samples passing all quality control checks were included in the analyses. Paper-wide results and their limitations: An increase in top tumor clonotypes in blood was observed from baseline to 2 weeks post-radiation, followed by contraction by 4 weeks, which was taken to suggest transient expansion of tumor-resident clones. The single-armed trial design could not address effects of radiation dose or scheduling on the TCR repertoire. Changes in the blood repertoire were not tracked past 4 weeks after treatment. Because pretreatment tumor biopsies were not available, the study could not determine whether clonotypes were already present within the tumor at baseline.

Ten or more counts support this clone. Its antigen is currently not known. Base qualities are not at hand, and no much larger clone is one base apart. CDR1 and CDR2 (MDHEN, SYDVKM) derive from the germline V gene. V is cut by 6 bases and J by 5 bases, and the space between the germline ends is 13 bases. The CDR3 has 14 amino acids, counting the end cysteine and phenylalanine. Only the CDR3 region is kept as DNA, spanning 42 bases read in frame from base 1. This receptor was taken from a woman aged 50 to 60 with renal cell carcinoma. The material sequenced was blood, taken from a patient whose treatment included radiotherapy and nephrectomy. This chain is built from TRBV28 and TRBJ1-4; the D segment cannot be called with confidence. CDR3 sequence: CASSTGPRNEKLFF. The sequenced DNA: TGTGCCAGCAGCACCGGGCCGAGAAATGAAAAACTGTTTTTT.